These T cell receptor beta chains were read from a single sample in a study of blood T cells in healthy people across ages. TCRdb analysed the 5' RACE reads with MiXCR anew, one entry per CDR3 protein. The repertoire consists of 780,000 or so distinct CDR3 sequences, with about 53% occurring once and the leading ten covering 40% to 50%. Sequencing was done on a sample of blood. The source of these receptors is a man older than 75 in good health. Both conserved end residues are part of each CDR3. The D gene is left open where the match is weak. Size is stated for part of the rows, as once, few or many counts, or as a class when the clone is expanded.

clone_size d_call j_call v_call cdr3_nt cdr3_aa
- - TRBJ2-7 TRBV29-1 TGCAGCGTTGTAGGAGGCAGCTCCTACGAGCAGTACTTC CSVVGGSSYEQYF
- - TRBJ2-7 TRBV20-1 TGCAGTGCTGCCCCAGAGAACAATGAGCAGTACTTC CSAAPENNEQYF
- - TRBJ2-6 TRBV18 TGTGCCAGCTCACCAACTGACAGCTCTGGGGCCAACGTCCTGACTTTC CASSPTDSSGANVLTF
- - TRBJ1-2 TRBV20-1 TGCAGTGCCCGCTCGGCGCCGAGGGGCGGCTACACCTTC CSARSAPRGGYTF
few - TRBJ2-1 TRBV7-2 TGTGCCAGCAGCTCGGCCAGACCCAATGAGCAGTTCTTC CASSSARPNEQFF
- TRBD1 TRBJ1-5 TRBV20-1 TGCAGTGCAGGGGGACAGGCTGACAATCAGCCCCAGCATTTT CSAGGQADNQPQHF
few TRBD2 TRBJ2-1 TRBV24-1 TGTGCCACCAGTGATAGCACTAGCGGGAGGGCGAACAATGAGCAGTTCTTC CATSDSTSGRANNEQFF
- - TRBJ2-7 TRBV6-6 TGCGCCAGCAGTTACTCGATAGCCCCCTCGGGCGAGCAGTACTTC CASSYSIAPSGEQYF
few TRBD1 TRBJ1-6 TRBV20-1 TGCAGTGCTGGTCCTACGGGACAGGGGCCCCTTTCACCCCTCCACTTT CSAGPTGQGPLSPLHF
- - TRBJ2-7 TRBV28 TGTGCCAGCAGATTACAGGGAGGATACGAGCAGTACTTC CASRLQGGYEQYF
- - TRBJ1-5 TRBV6-1 TGTGCCAGCACTGGAAGGGGGGTCCAGCCCCAGCATTTT CASTGRGVQPQHF
few - TRBJ2-5 TRBV5-1 TGCGCCAGCAGCTTTGCGGCTAACCAAGAGACCCAGTACTTC CASSFAANQETQYF
- - TRBJ2-4 TRBV6-1 TGTGCCAGCAGTGAATCGGTAAACATTCAGTACTTC CASSESVNIQYF
few - TRBJ2-5 TRBV20-1 TGCAGTGCTAGAACCGGACCCAGCTCCTTCGAGACCCAGTACTTC CSARTGPSSFETQYF
- - TRBJ2-7 TRBV28 TGTGCCAGCAGTTTAAGGGGTTTAGCGCAGTACTTC CASSLRGLAQYF
- - TRBJ1-2 TRBV5-1 TGCGCCAGCAGAAGCCTACAGGGTCATTATGGCTACACCTTC CASRSLQGHYGYTF
- - TRBJ1-5 TRBV10-3 TGTGCCATCATGGATCGGAGGGGCAATCAGCCCCAGCATTTT CAIMDRRGNQPQHF
- TRBD1 TRBJ1-2 TRBV13 TGTGCCAGCAGCGCCGGGACAGCAAGCTATGGCTACACCTTC CASSAGTASYGYTF
- - TRBJ2-5 TRBV20-1 TGCAGTGCTCCCCGGACCCCGGCTGGGGAGACCCAGTACTTC CSAPRTPAGETQYF
- TRBD1 TRBJ2-3 TRBV10-3 TGTGCCATCAGTGACGTAGGGACAGGGGATAACACAGATACGCAGTATTTT CAISDVGTGDNTDTQYF
- - TRBJ1-2 TRBV12-3/TRBV12-4 TGTGCCAGCAGTTTACCGACAGCCTACTATGGCTACACCTTC CASSLPTAYYGYTF
- - TRBJ1-1 TRBV11-1 TGTGCCAGCAGTCCTCGGCTAACTACTGAAGCTTTCTTT CASSPRLTTEAFF
- - TRBJ2-3 TRBV14 TGTGCCAGCAGCCAAGGTGTCAGATACGCGTATTTT CASSQGVRYAYF
- - TRBJ1-2 TRBV3-1 TGTGCCAGCAGCCGGGTTACAGGAGGGGTTGATGGCTACACCTTC CASSRVTGGVDGYTF
- TRBD2 TRBJ2-1 TRBV20-1 TGCAGTGCCAAGCGGGAGGGCAGGAATGGGCAGTTCTTC CSAKREGRNGQFF
- TRBD1 TRBJ2-1 TRBV27 TGTGCCAGCGGACCCACCGGGACAGGAGCTCACAATGAGCAGTTCTTC CASGPTGTGAHNEQFF
- - TRBJ2-1 TRBV6-5 TGTGCCAGCAGGACGCCCCGACAGGTTAACAATGAGCAGTTCTTC CASRTPRQVNNEQFF
- TRBD2 TRBJ2-1 TRBV7-2 TGTGCCAGCAGCAAACGAGGGACTAGCGGGAGTCGGTCTGAGCAGTTCTTC CASSKRGTSGSRSEQFF
- TRBD2 TRBJ2-5 TRBV11-2 TGTGCCAGCAGCTCGGGACTAGCGATGAAGACCCAGTACTTC CASSSGLAMKTQYF
- - TRBJ2-7 TRBV5-1 TGCGCCAGCAGCTTGGTCTTCAGCCTATCCTCCTACGAGCAGTACTTC CASSLVFSLSSYEQYF
- - TRBJ2-1 TRBV11-3 TGTGCCAGCAGCCAAACCTATTGGGGAGCGGGTCAGAGCACCTACAATGAGCAGTTCTTC CASSQTYWGAGQSTYNEQFF
- - TRBJ2-7 TRBV18 TGTGCCAGCTCACTAAATTCAGCTCTCTACGAGCAGTACTTC CASSLNSALYEQYF
- TRBD2 TRBJ2-3 TRBV6-5 TGTGCCAGCAGTTACGAACCCCGGACTAGCGGGAGTGGGGATACGCAGTATTTT CASSYEPRTSGSGDTQYF
- TRBD1 TRBJ1-3 TRBV9 TGTGCCAGCAGCCTCACCGGACAGGCCTTCTCTGGAAACACCATATATTTT CASSLTGQAFSGNTIYF
once TRBD1 TRBJ2-7 TRBV28 TGTGCCAGCAGTACCGTCCCGGGACAGGGTAGTAGGGTCTACGAGCAGTACTTC CASSTVPGQGSRVYEQYF
- - TRBJ2-5 TRBV3-1 TGTGCCAGCAGCGCCTCCGGGACTGAGGAGACCCAGTACTTC CASSASGTEETQYF
- TRBD1 TRBJ2-3 TRBV7-3 TGTGCCAGCAGCCGAACCGGACAGGGGATGGGTGCAGATACGCAGTATTTT CASSRTGQGMGADTQYF
- - TRBJ2-5 TRBV20-1 TGCAGTGCACCCCTCCCGGGGAAGACCCAGTACTTC CSAPLPGKTQYF
- - TRBJ2-7 TRBV9 TGTGCCAGCAGCGTAGCTGAGGGGAACTACGAGCAGTACTTC CASSVAEGNYEQYF
- TRBD2 TRBJ2-5 TRBV20-1 TGCAGTGCTAGAGATTCCGGGGGTGGGACTAGCGGGAGGGGGACCCAGTACTTC CSARDSGGGTSGRGTQYF
few - TRBJ2-6 TRBV20-1 TGTAGTGCTCCGCGGAGGGCTGGGGCCAACGTCCTGACTTTC CSAPRRAGANVLTF